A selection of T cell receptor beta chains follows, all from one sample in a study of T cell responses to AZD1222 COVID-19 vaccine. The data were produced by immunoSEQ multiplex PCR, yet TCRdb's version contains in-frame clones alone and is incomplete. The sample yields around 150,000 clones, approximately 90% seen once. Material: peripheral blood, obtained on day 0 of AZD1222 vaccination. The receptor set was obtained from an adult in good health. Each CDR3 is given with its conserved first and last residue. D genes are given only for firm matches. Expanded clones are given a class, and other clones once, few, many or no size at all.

CASSSDRVTDTQYF,TGTGCCAGCAGCTCGGACAGGGTTACAGATACGCAGTATTTT,.,TRBD1,14,TRBV5-8,TRBJ2-3
CASSIRPPDTEAFF,TGTGCCAGTAGTATCCGACCTCCCGACACTGAAGCTTTCTTT,.,.,14,TRBV19,TRBJ1-1
CASSYSVLPSGNTIYF,TGTGCCAGCAGTTACTCTGTTCTTCCATCTGGAAACACCATATATTTT,.,.,16,TRBV6-5,TRBJ1-3
CASARSRALNTEAFF,TGCGCCAGCGCGCGTTCGCGGGCTTTGAACACTGAAGCTTTCTTT,.,.,15,TRBV5-1,TRBJ1-1
CASRSGTRASNTIYF,TGTGCCAGCAGGAGCGGAACGCGGGCTTCAAACACCATATATTTT,.,.,15,TRBV2,TRBJ1-3
CASSQNFQGGGYNEQFF,TGCGCCAGCAGTCAGAATTTCCAGGGGGGGGGTTACAATGAGCAGTTCTTC,few,.,17,TRBV4-3,TRBJ2-1
CSVEVAAGVGFGYEQYF,TGCAGCGTTGAAGTAGCGGCAGGGGTTGGTTTCGGCTACGAGCAGTACTTC,.,.,17,TRBV29-1,TRBJ2-7
CASSSGEYSNQPQHF,TGTGCCAGCAGTTCAGGGGAATATAGCAATCAGCCCCAGCATTTT,.,.,15,TRBV28,TRBJ1-5
CASSAGTGRGYTF,TGTGCCAGCAGTGCGGGGACAGGGCGAGGCTACACCTTC,.,TRBD1,13,TRBV6-4,TRBJ1-2
CASSPSSYEQYF,TGTGCCAGCAGCCCTAGCTCCTACGAGCAGTACTTC,.,.,12,TRBV7-2,TRBJ2-7
CATSDWGAGELFF,TGTGCCACCAGTGATTGGGGTGCCGGGGAGCTGTTTTTT,once,.,13,TRBV24-1,TRBJ2-2
CAWSGTGVNEQFF,TGTGCCTGGAGCGGGACAGGGGTCAATGAGCAGTTCTTC,.,TRBD1,13,TRBV30,TRBJ2-1
CASSPAASYEQYF,TGTGCCAGCAGTCCCGCCGCTTCCTACGAGCAGTACTTC,.,.,13,TRBV12-3/TRBV12-4,TRBJ2-7
CASSYREAPTYGYTF,TGCGCCAGCAGCTACCGGGAGGCCCCAACCTATGGCTACACCTTC,.,.,15,TRBV5-1,TRBJ1-2
CASARVPGLGYNEQFF,TGTGCCTCCGCCAGGGTTCCCGGACTAGGGTACAATGAGCAGTTCTTC,.,TRBD2,16,TRBV30,TRBJ2-1
CASSSLQGGNTEAFF,TGTGCCAGTAGTAGCCTACAGGGGGGGAACACTGAAGCTTTCTTT,.,TRBD1,15,TRBV19,TRBJ1-1
CASSHGTGLGLDTEAFF,TGTGCCAGCAGCCATGGGACAGGGCTCGGGCTGGACACTGAAGCTTTCTTT,.,TRBD1,17,TRBV4-2,TRBJ1-1
CASRGTVSSGNTIYF,TGTGCCAGCAGGGGGACAGTGAGCTCTGGAAACACCATATATTTT,.,TRBD1,15,TRBV2,TRBJ1-3
CASSQSSGSYEQYF,TGTGCCAGTAGTCAGTCTAGCGGGAGCTACGAGCAGTACTTC,.,TRBD2,14,TRBV19,TRBJ2-7
CASSPGRQGSDYGYTF,TGTGCCAGCAGCCCCGGTCGGCAGGGGAGCGACTATGGCTACACCTTC,.,.,16,TRBV7-9,TRBJ1-2
CASSGGPGASYEQYF,TGTGCCAGCAGCGGGGGACCGGGGGCCTCCTACGAGCAGTACTTC,.,.,15,TRBV9,TRBJ2-7
CASSPPTGLADEQYF,TGTGCCAGCAGCCCTCCCACGGGACTAGCTGACGAGCAGTACTTC,.,TRBD2,15,TRBV4-2,TRBJ2-7
CASSSSGSAIYEQYF,TGCGCCAGCAGCTCGTCGGGGTCCGCAATCTACGAGCAGTACTTC,once,.,15,TRBV5-1,TRBJ2-7
CASSSRGSGATDTQYF,TGTGCCAGCAGTTCCCGGGGTAGCGGAGCCACAGATACGCAGTATTTT,once,.,16,TRBV6-6,TRBJ2-3
CASSGISWGRDEQFF,TGTGCCAGCAGCGGTATCTCATGGGGCCGGGATGAGCAGTTCTTC,.,.,15,TRBV3-1/TRBV3-2,TRBJ2-1
CASSRTGNTGELFF,TGTGCCAGTAGTCGCACAGGTAACACCGGGGAGCTGTTTTTT,.,.,14,TRBV19,TRBJ2-2
CAWVPRESEKLFF,TGTGCCTGGGTTCCTCGGGAAAGTGAAAAACTGTTTTTT,.,.,13,TRBV30,TRBJ1-4
CAWSSTGGYTF,TGTGCCTGGAGTTCTACAGGAGGCTACACCTTC,.,.,11,TRBV30,TRBJ1-2
CASSIGTRKAFF,TGTGCCAGTAGTATCGGGACTCGAAAAGCTTTCTTT,.,.,12,TRBV19,TRBJ1-1
CASSPSGGTHQKLFF,TGTGCCAGCAGTCCCTCCGGCGGGACACACCAAAAACTGTTTTTT,.,.,15,TRBV6-2/TRBV6-3,TRBJ1-4
CASLRSGIPSTDTQYF,TGTGCCAGTCTAAGGTCGGGGATTCCTTCCACAGATACGCAGTATTTT,.,.,16,TRBV19,TRBJ2-3
CASSLAGGPGEQYF,TGTGCCAGCAGTTTAGCGGGAGGGCCGGGTGAGCAGTACTTC,.,TRBD2,14,TRBV28,TRBJ2-7
CATNRGTGAHTGELFF,TGTGCCACTAACCGGGGGACAGGGGCTCACACCGGGGAGCTGTTTTTT,.,TRBD1,16,TRBV19,TRBJ2-2
CAISIDRTANTEAFF,TGTGCCATCAGTATCGACCGGACCGCGAACACTGAAGCTTTCTTT,.,.,15,TRBV10-3,TRBJ1-1
CASGFQLGTSTDTQYF,TGTGCTAGTGGTTTCCAGCTAGGGACTAGCACAGATACGCAGTATTTT,.,.,16,TRBV12-5,TRBJ2-3
CASSPLTGGNQPQHF,TGTGCCAGTAGTCCTCTAACAGGGGGCAATCAGCCCCAGCATTTT,.,TRBD1,15,TRBV19,TRBJ1-5
CAISELNNYGYTF,TGTGCCATCAGTGAACTGAATAACTATGGCTACACCTTC,.,.,13,TRBV10-3,TRBJ1-2
CAISEPGEQYF,TGTGCCATCAGTGAACCGGGAGAGCAGTACTTC,.,.,11,TRBV10-3,TRBJ2-7
CATSRDASYEQYF,TGTGCCACCAGCAGAGATGCCAGCTACGAGCAGTACTTC,.,.,13,TRBV15,TRBJ2-7
CASSVSVAGELFF,TGTGCCAGCAGCGTATCTGTCGCCGGGGAGCTGTTTTTT,.,.,13,TRBV9,TRBJ2-2
CSAALAGGSTEAFF,TGCAGCGCCGCTCTTGCAGGGGGATCGACTGAAGCTTTCTTT,.,TRBD1,14,TRBV29-1,TRBJ1-1
CSASDPGGAYEQYF,TGCAGTGCTAGTGACCCTGGAGGCGCCTACGAGCAGTACTTC,.,.,14,TRBV20-1,TRBJ2-7
CASSQDWRGGIYEQYF,TGTGCCAGCAGCCAAGATTGGCGCGGGGGGATCTACGAGCAGTACTTC,.,TRBD2,16,TRBV3-1/TRBV3-2,TRBJ2-7
CASTETSGPTDTQYF,TGCGCCAGCACTGAGACTAGCGGGCCAACTGATACGCAGTATTTT,.,TRBD2,15,TRBV10-1,TRBJ2-3
CASEGQGLYEQYF,TGTGCCAGCGAGGGACAGGGTTTATACGAGCAGTACTTC,.,TRBD1,13,TRBV6-5,TRBJ2-7
CASSSVQQGRYGYTF,TGTGCCAGCAGCTCAGTACAACAGGGGCGCTATGGCTACACCTTC,.,TRBD1,15,TRBV7-2,TRBJ1-2
CASLGNYNSPLHF,TGTGCCAGCCTGGGCAATTATAATTCACCCCTCCACTTT,.,.,13,TRBV25-1,TRBJ1-6
CASSKTDAGNTIYF,TGTGCCAGTAGTAAAACAGACGCTGGAAACACCATATATTTT,.,.,14,TRBV19,TRBJ1-3
CASTPPGGRMNSPLHF,TGTGCCAGTACTCCCCCGGGGGGGCGTATGAATTCACCCCTCCACTTT,.,.,16,TRBV19,TRBJ1-6
CASSIWYGYTF,TGTGCCAGTAGTATATGGTACGGCTACACCTTC,.,.,11,TRBV19,TRBJ1-2
CATMAWGFGENEQFF,TGTGCCACCATGGCGTGGGGCTTTGGGGAGAATGAGCAGTTCTTC,.,.,15,TRBV24-1,TRBJ2-1
CASSPGATLNTGELFF,TGTGCCAGCAGCCCGGGGGCCACTCTAAACACCGGGGAGCTGTTTTTT,.,.,16,TRBV7-9,TRBJ2-2
CASSIRGDTEAFF,TGTGCCAGCAGTATAAGGGGGGATACTGAAGCTTTCTTT,.,.,13,TRBV13,TRBJ1-1
CASTPYSNQPQHF,TGTGCCAGTACTCCTTATAGCAATCAGCCCCAGCATTTT,few,.,13,TRBV19,TRBJ1-5
CASSSRGVTYEQYF,TGTGCCAGCAGTTCGCGCGGGGTTACCTACGAGCAGTACTTC,.,.,14,TRBV27,TRBJ2-7
CASSLHASGGAGFRAKNIQYF,TGTGCCAGCAGCCTACACGCCTCGGGAGGGGCCGGATTTCGGGCCAAAAACATTCAGTACTTC,once,TRBD2,21,TRBV3-1/TRBV3-2,TRBJ2-4
CASSQGQGARDSPLHF,TGCGCCAGCAGTCAAGGACAGGGGGCGAGGGATTCACCCCTCCACTTT,.,TRBD1,16,TRBV23-1,TRBJ1-6
CAWGPRWTEAFF,TGTGCCTGGGGACCTAGGTGGACTGAAGCTTTCTTT,once,.,12,TRBV30,TRBJ1-1